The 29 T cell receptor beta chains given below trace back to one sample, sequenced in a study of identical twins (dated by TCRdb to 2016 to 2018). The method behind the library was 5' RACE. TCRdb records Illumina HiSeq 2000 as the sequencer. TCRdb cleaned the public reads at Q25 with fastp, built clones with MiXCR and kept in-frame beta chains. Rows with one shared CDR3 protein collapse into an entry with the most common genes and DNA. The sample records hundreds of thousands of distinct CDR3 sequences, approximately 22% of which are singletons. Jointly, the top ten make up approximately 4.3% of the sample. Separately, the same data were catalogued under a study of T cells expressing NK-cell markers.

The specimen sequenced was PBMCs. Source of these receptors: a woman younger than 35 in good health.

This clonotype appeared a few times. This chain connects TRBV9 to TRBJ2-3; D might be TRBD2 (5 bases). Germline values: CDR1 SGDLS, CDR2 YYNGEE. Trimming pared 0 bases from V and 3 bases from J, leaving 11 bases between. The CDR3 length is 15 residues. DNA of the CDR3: TGTGCCAGCAGCGTAGTCGGGATGGGGACAGATACGCAGTATTTT. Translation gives CASSVVGMGTDTQYF.

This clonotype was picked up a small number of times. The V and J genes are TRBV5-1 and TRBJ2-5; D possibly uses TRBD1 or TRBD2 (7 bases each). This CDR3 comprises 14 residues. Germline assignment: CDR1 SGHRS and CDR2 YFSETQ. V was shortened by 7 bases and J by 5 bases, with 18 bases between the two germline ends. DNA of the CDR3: TGCGCCAGCGCTAGGGGAGGGGGCTCCGAGACCCAGTACTTC. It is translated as CASARGGGSETQYF.

CDR3 coding DNA: TGTGCCAGCAGCTTAGGGAACCCCATAGCGTCCCACAATGAGCAGTTCTTC. As protein: CASSLGNPIASHNEQFF. V is TRBV7-8 and J is TRBJ2-1, with D perhaps TRBD2 (5 bases). There are 17 residues in the CDR3. Germline V CDR1 and CDR2: SGHVS, FQNEAQ. Trimming took 1 base from V and 5 from J, leaving 18 bases between them.

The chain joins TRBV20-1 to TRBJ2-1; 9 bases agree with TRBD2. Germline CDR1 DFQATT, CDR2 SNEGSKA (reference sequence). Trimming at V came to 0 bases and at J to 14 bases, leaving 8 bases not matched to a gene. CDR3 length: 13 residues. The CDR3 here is CSARDRRGGREFF. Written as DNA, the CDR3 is TGCAGTGCTAGAGATCGGCGGGGGGGCCGGGAGTTCTTC.

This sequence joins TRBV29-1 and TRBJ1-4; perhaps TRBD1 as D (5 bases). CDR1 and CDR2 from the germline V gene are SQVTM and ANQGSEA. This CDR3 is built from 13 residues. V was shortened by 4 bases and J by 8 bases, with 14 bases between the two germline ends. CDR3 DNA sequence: TGCAGCGTTGTGTGGGGACCCGGCGAAAAACTGTTTTTT. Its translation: CSVVWGPGEKLFF.

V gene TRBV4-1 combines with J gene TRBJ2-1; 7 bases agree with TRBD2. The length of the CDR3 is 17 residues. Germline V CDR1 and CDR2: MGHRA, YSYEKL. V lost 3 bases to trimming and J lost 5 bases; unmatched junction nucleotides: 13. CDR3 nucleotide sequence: TGCGCCAGCAGCCAGACTAGGGGCTTTCGGGGGGACAATGAGCAGTTCTTC. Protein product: CASSQTRGFRGDNEQFF.

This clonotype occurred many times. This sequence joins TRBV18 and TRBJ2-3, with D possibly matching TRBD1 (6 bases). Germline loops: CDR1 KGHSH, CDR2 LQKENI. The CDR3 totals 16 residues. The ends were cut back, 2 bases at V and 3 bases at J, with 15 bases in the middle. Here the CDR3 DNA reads TGTGCCAGCTCACCAAATCGCCAGGGGTTGACAGATACGCAGTATTTT. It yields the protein CASSPNRQGLTDTQYF.

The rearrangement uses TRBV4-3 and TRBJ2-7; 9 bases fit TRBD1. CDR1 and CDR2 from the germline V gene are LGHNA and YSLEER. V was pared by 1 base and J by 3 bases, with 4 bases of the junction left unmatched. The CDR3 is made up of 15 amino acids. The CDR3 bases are TGCGCCAGCAGCCAAGGCCTGGGACAGGGCTACGAGCAGTACTTC. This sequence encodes CASSQGLGQGYEQYF.

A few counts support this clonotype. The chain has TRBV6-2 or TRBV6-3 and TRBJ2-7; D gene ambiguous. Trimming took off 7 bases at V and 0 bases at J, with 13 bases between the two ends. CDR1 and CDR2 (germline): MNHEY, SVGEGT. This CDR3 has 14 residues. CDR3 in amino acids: CASTRLWGSYEQYF. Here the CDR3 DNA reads TGTGCCAGCACCCGACTTTGGGGCTCCTACGAGCAGTACTTC.

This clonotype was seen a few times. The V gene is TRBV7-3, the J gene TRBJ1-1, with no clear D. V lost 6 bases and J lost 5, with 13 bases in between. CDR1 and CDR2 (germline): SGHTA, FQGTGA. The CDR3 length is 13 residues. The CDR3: CASSQTVKTEAFF. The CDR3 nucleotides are TGTGCCAGCAGTCAGACGGTTAAAACTGAAGCTTTCTTT.

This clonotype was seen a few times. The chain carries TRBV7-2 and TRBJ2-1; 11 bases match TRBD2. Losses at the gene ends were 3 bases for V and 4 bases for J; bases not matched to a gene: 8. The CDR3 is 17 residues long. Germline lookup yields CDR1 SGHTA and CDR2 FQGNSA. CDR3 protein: CASSLGTSGGIYNEQFF. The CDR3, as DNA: TGTGCCAGCAGCTTGGGGACTAGCGGCGGGATTTACAATGAGCAGTTCTTC. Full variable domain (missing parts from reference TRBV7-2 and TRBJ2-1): GAGVSQSPSNKVTEKGKDVELRCDPISGHTALYWYRQSLGQGLEFLIYFQGNSAPDKSGLPSDRFSAERTGGSVSTLTIQRTQQEDSAVYLCASSLGTSGGIYNEQFFGPGTRLTVL.

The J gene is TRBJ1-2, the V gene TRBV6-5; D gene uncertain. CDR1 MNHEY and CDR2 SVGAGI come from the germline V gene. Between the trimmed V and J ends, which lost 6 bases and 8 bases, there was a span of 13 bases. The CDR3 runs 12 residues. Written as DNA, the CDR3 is TGTGCCAGCAGAGTTTACGGTTCCGGCTACACCTTC. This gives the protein CASRVYGSGYTF.

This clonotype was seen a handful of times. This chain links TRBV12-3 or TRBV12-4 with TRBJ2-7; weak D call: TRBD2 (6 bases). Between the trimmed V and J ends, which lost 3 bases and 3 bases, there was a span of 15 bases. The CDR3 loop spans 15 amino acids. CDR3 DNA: TGTGCCAGCAGTTTCGGGGAGGCGGACCGCTACGAGCAGTACTTC. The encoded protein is CASSFGEADRYEQYF.

CDR3 protein: CASSFFPLPGQFF. For the CDR3, the DNA is TGTGCCAGCAGTTTTTTCCCCCTCCCTGGACAGTTCTTC. The rearrangement uses TRBV12-3 or TRBV12-4 and TRBJ2-1; no reliable D call. V gave up 3 bases and J gave up 13 bases, with 16 bases separating them. The CDR3 covers 13 residues.

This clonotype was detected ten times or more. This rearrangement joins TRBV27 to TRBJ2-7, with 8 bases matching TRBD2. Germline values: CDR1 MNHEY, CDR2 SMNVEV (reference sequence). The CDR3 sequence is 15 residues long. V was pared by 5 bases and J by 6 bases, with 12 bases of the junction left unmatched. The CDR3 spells CASSITGTRSAEQYF. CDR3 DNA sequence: TGTGCCAGCAGTATAACCGGGACTAGATCGGCCGAGCAGTACTTC.

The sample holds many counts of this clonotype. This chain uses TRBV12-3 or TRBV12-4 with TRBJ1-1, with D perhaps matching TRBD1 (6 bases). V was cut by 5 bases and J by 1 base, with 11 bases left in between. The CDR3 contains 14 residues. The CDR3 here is CASSKTGSNTEAFF. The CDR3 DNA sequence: TGTGCCAGCAGTAAGACAGGTTCGAACACTGAAGCTTTCTTT.

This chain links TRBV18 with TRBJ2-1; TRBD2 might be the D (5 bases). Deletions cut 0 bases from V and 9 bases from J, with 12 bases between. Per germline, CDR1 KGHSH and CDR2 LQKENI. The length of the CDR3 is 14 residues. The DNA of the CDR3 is TGTGCCAGCTCACCACCATCCAGCCTAGCTGAGCAGTTCTTC. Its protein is CASSPPSSLAEQFF.

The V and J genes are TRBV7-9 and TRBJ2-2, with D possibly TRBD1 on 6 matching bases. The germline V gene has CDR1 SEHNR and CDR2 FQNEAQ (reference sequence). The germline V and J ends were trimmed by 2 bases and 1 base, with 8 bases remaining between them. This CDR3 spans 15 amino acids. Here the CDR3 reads CASSLWGLNTGELFF. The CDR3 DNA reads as TGTGCCAGCAGCTTATGGGGGCTGAACACCGGGGAGCTGTTTTTT.

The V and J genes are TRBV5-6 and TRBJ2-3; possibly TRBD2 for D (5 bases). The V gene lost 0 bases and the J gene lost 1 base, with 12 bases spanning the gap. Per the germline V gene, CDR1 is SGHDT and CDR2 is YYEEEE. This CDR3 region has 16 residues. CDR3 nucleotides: TGTGCCAGCAGCTTGGCCGCCGGAGCGGGCACAGATACGCAGTATTTT. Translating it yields CASSLAAGAGTDTQYF.

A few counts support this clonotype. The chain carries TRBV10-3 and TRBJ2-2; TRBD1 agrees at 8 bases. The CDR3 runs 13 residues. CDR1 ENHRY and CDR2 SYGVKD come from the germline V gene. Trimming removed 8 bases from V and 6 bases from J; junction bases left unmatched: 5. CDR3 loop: CAIWTGFSGELFF. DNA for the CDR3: TGTGCCATCTGGACAGGGTTCTCCGGGGAGCTGTTTTTT.

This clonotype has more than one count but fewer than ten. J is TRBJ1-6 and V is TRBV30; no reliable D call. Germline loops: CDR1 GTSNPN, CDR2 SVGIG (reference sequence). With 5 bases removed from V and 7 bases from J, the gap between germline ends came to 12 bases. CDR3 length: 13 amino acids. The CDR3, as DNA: TGTGCCTGGGCGGGGTTCCCCAATTCACCCCTCCACTTT. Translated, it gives CAWAGFPNSPLHF.

CDR3 bases: TGTGCTAGTGGTTTGATCCTCTCCGAGGACAGGGCCTCTCTAAATCAGCCCCAGCATTTT. Its protein is CASGLILSEDRASLNQPQHF. The V and J genes are TRBV12-5 and TRBJ1-5, with 8 nucleotides matching TRBD1. The CDR3 length is 20 residues. V was pared by 2 bases and J by 4 bases, with 19 bases of the junction left unmatched. Germline CDR1 and CDR2: LGHNT and FRNRAP. The full variable domain, in which reference TRBV12-5 and TRBJ1-5 provide the parts outside the CDR3, is DARVTQTPRHKVTEMGQEVTMRCQPILGHNTVFWYRQTMMQGLELLAYFRNRAPLDDSGMPKDRFSAEMPDATLATLKIQPSEPRDSAVYFCASGLILSEDRASLNQPQHFGDGTRLSIL.

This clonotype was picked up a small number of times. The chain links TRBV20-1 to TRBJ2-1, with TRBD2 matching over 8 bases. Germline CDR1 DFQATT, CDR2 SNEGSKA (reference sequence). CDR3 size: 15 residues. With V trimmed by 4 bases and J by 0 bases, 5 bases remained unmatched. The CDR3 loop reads CSAITSGRSYNEQFF. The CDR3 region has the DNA TGCAGTGCTATCACTAGCGGACGCTCCTACAATGAGCAGTTCTTC.

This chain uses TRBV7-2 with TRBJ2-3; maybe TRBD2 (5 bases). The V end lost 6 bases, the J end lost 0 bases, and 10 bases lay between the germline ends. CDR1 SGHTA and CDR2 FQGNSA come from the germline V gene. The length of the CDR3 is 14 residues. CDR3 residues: CASRYPGSTDTQYF. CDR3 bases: TGTGCCAGCAGGTATCCGGGGAGCACAGATACGCAGTATTTT.

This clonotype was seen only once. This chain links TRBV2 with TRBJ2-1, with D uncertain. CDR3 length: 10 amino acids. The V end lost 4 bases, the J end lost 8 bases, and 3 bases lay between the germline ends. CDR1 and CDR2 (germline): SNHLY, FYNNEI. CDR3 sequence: CASSVYEQFF. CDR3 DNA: TGTGCCAGCAGTGTCTATGAGCAGTTCTTC.

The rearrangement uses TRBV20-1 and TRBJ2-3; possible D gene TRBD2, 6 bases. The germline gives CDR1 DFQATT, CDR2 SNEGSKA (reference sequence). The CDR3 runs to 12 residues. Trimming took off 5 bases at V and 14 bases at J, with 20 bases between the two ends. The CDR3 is CSAQTVGGPMYF. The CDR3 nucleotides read TGCAGTGCTCAAACTGTGGGGGGACCAATGTATTTT.

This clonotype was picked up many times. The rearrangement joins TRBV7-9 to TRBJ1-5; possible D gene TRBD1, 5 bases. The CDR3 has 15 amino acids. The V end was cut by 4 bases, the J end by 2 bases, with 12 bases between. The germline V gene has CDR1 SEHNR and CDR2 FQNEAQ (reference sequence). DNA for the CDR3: TGTGCCAGCAGCTCAACTCAGGGTGGCAATCAGCCCCAGCATTTT. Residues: CASSSTQGGNQPQHF.

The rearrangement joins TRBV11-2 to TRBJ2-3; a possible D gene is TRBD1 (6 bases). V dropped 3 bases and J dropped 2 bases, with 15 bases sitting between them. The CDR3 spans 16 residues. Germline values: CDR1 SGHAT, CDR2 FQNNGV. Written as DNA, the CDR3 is TGTGCCAGCAGCTTCTTGACAGGTCCCCCCACAGATACGCAGTATTTT. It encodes CASSFLTGPPTDTQYF. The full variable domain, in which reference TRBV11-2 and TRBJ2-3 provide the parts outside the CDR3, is EAGVAQSPRYKIIEKRQSVAFWCNPISGHATLYWYQQILGQGPKLLIQFQNNGVVDDSQLPKDRFSAERLKGVDSTLKIQPAKLEDSAVYLCASSFLTGPPTDTQYFGPGTRLTVL.

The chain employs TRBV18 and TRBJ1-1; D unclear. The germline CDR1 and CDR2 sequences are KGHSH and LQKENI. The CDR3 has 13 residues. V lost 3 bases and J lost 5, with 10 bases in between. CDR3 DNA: TGTGCCAGCTCACCCGCCGCGGGGACTGAAGCTTTCTTT. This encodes CASSPAAGTEAFF.